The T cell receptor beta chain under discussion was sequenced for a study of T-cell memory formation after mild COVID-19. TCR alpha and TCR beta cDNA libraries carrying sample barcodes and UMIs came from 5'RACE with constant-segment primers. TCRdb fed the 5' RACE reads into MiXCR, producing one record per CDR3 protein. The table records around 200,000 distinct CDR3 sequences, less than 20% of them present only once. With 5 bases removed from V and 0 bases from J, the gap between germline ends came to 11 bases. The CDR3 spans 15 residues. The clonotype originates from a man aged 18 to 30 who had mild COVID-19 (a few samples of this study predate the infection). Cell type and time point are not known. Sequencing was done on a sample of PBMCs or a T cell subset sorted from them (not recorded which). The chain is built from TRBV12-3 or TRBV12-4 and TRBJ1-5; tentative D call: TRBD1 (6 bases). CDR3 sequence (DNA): TGTGCCAGCAGTACGCCAGGGGATAGCAATCAGCCCCAGCATTTT. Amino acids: CASSTPGDSNQPQHF.